This record covers a single T cell receptor beta chain. This specimen belongs to a study of blood T cell repertoires in COVID-19. This CDR3 contains 15 residues. Authors' methods: The authors estimated nucleated cell counts from reference gene primer amplification. Profiling relied on immunoSEQ multiplex PCR, and the TCRdb table lists in-frame clones only, not all of them. V and J calls and clone size are those listed in that table; D and trimming were worked out from the DNA. This sample yields about 280,000 clones, of which roughly 85% are seen a single time; roughly 2.7% belongs to the top ten. Allocation to cohorts depended on clinical history reported by the participants. Among Cohort 3 donors, those recovered had two negative PCRs, clearance, or symptom resolution.

Sequencing was done on a sample of PBMCs or T cells enriched from blood (not recorded which). The source of this sequence is a woman between 50 and 59 years old who had recovered from COVID-19. The genes are TRBV21-1 and TRBJ2-1; the listed D gene, TRBD2, was not tested against the DNA. TRBV21-1 is tagged as a pseudogene. CDR3: CASSLSSGGNNEQFF. The CDR3 coding sequence is TGTGCCAGCAGCCTATCTAGCGGGGGAAACAATGAGCAGTTCTTC.